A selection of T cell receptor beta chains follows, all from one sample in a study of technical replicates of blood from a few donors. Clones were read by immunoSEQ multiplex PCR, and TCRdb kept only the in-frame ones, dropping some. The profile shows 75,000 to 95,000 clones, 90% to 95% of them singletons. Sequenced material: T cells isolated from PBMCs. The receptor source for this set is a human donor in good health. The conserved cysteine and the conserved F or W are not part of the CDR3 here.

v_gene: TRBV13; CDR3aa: ASSSRLAGVGETQY
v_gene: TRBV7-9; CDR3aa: ASSLAGDSHYT
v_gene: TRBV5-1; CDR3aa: ASSLEGTLNTEAF
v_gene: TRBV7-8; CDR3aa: ASRARGNQPQH
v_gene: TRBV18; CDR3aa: ASSPALAGSIKGAYEQY
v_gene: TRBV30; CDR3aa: AWSVGRGLNTEAF
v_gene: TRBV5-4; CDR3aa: ASSSFKIANYGYT
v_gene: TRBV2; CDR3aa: ASSNRAEAF
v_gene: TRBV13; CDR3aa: ASSHGTDRAPTQY
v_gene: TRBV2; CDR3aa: ASRASGRTDTQY
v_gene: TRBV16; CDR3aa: ASSQSQLSAYEQY
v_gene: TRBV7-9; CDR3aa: ASSLVSGGTDTQY
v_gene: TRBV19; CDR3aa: ASSILPMTLADQPQH
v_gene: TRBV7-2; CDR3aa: ASSLGVHGSEAF
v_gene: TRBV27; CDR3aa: ASRVHTDTQY
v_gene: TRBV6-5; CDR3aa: ASSYASMEPQH
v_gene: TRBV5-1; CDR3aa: ASSLEGGDTEAF
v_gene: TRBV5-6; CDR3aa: ASSLGGPGGYT
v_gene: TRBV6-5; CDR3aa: ASRAYTDTQY
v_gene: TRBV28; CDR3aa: ASSLPSVEQY
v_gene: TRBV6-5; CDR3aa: ASNRPGHLQETQY
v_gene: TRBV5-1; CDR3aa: ASKGRPGQGSDTQY
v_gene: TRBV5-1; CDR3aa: ASSGQGLAVNEQF
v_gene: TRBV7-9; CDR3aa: ASSLVAGGLAKNIQY
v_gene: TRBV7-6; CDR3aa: ASSTYGVEEDTQY
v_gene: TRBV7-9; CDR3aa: ASSFARGTGYNEQF
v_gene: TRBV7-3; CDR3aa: ASTPAGEGVQF
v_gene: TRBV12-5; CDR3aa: ASGLGQGRDIEDTQY
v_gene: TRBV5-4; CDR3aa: ASSFTGGGGAF
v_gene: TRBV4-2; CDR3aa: ASRTGGTVDTQY
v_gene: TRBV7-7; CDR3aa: ASSLTQGTEAF
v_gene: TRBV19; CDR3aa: ASSIDVANYGYT
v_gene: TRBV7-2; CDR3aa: ASSLSQPTSTDTQY
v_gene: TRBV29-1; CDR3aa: SGRRAAYNEQF
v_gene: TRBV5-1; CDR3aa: ASIPSGRSQETQY
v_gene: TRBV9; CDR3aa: ASSQGTSYNEQF
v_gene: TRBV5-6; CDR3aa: ASNRDRVYEQY
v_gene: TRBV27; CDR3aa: ASSSGGGFNEQF
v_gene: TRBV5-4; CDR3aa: ASSFSVNTEAF
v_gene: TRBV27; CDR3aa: ASSQGAYEQY
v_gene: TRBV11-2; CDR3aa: ASSLGTAGGEQY
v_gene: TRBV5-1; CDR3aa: ASSLDGGASTDTQY
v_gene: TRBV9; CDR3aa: ASSVYSGQGFDYT
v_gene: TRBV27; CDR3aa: ASSAVLASGSNEQF
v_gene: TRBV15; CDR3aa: ATSRDPGVDTQY
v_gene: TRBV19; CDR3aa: ASSVRGQVETQY
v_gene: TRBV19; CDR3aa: ASSLGQGAIEQY